This record looks at one TCR beta chain sequence and its context. Germline V lookup: CDR1 SGHKS, CDR2 YYEKEE (reference sequence). This CDR3 has 16 amino acids. The ends were cut back, 0 bases at V and 7 bases at J, with 19 bases in the middle. The data were produced by immunoSEQ multiplex PCR, yet TCRdb's version contains in-frame clones alone and is incomplete. The sample lists some 32,000 clones, approximately 82% seen once, with around 30% in the top ten. The data were taken from a study of PD-L1 blockade in urothelial cancer. Background on the study: Earlier, patients had received 0 to 3 chemotherapy regimens.

The sequence came from a man between 60 and 75 years old with urothelial cancer. The V gene is TRBV5-5, the J gene TRBJ1-2; D is possibly TRBD1 (5 bases). The sample consisted of PBMCs, taken around atezolizumab (anti-PD-L1) treatment. The CDR3 here is CASSLVGTPQMTGYTF. In DNA form, the CDR3 reads TGTGCCAGCAGCTTGGTGGGGACTCCCCAAATGACTGGCTACACCTTC.